The rows below give T cell receptor beta chains drawn from one sample of a study of CD8+ T cells in alopecia areata. Libraries were prepared by immunoSEQ multiplex PCR; TCRdb keeps only in-frame clonotypes and omits some of them. The data contain 95,000 to 110,000 clones, just over 85% of them singletons. Sequenced here: CD8+ T cells sorted from blood, sampled between weeks 30 and 35, from a patient treated with tofacitinib. The receptor source for this set is a human donor with alopecia areata. Each CDR3 is given without its conserved first and last residue.

TRBJ2-1 TRBV6-5 ASSYSDSGIAEQF
TRBJ2-1 TRBV6-1 ASSEWGGRAVNEQF
TRBJ2-3 TRBV6-4 ASSVSGGPADTQY
TRBJ2-1 TRBV29-1 SASGEGGPYNEQF
TRBJ2-7 TRBV15 ATSREGVGDEQY
TRBJ1-1 TRBV9 ASSVYTGTEAF
TRBJ2-5 TRBV6-6 ASSFLSMKYQETQY
TRBJ2-7 TRBV19 ASSSGGPYEQY
TRBJ2-7 TRBV7-9 ASSSGGVLEQY
TRBJ2-7 TRBV7-7 ASSLGGDYEQY
TRBJ2-1 TRBV19 ASSTNSGLAANEQF
TRBJ2-1 TRBV13 ASSPPPGQGAGYNEQF
TRBJ2-7 TRBV7-9 ASSPGRGDPSYEQY
TRBJ2-7 TRBV4-2 ASSPPGAYEQY
TRBJ2-3 TRBV5-1 ASGISGTPTDTQY
TRBJ1-4 TRBV6-6 ASSYMGEEKLF
TRBJ2-3 TRBV27 ASSLGAGVPTDTQY
TRBJ1-2 TRBV13 ASSLGVGEPDGYT
TRBJ2-7 TRBV6-4 ASRVWPDAYEQY
TRBJ2-7 TRBV27 ASSLKETGGYEQY
TRBJ2-2 TRBV29-1 SVEQADTGELF
TRBJ2-5 TRBV29-1 SVEDRGGPETQY
TRBJ1-2 TRBV27 ASGIQGSYGYT
TRBJ1-1 TRBV4-1 ASSQDWDEHWEAF
TRBJ2-1 TRBV7-2 ASSLSRESSWEQF
TRBJ1-1 TRBV5-1 ASSGDRGEAF
TRBJ2-7 TRBV12-5 ASGPRDRGSYEQY
TRBJ1-2 TRBV6-5 ASSYDSNYGYT
TRBJ2-7 TRBV7-9 ASSSAAKEQY
TRBJ2-6 TRBV5-4 ASTLSGANVLT
TRBJ2-2 TRBV29-1 SVDRANTGELF
TRBJ2-5 TRBV4-2 ASSQVIGVGGRARETQY
TRBJ2-3 TRBV5-6 ASSGTSSGGATDTQY
TRBJ2-3 TRBV5-1 ASSRPGTSGGPPDTQY
TRBJ2-7 TRBV27 ASSFNTGGLYEQY
TRBJ1-1 TRBV29-1 SVPEKGEAF
TRBJ2-7 TRBV30 AWIGGGDDYEQY
TRBJ2-7 TRBV6-5 ASSYLGGEYEQY
TRBJ1-1 TRBV5-1 ATQVWQGAPEAF
TRBJ2-1 TRBV6-5 ASRLSNEQF
TRBJ1-1 TRBV30 AWSMASSNTEAF
TRBJ2-3 TRBV15 ATSSSGGSTDTQY
TRBJ2-1 TRBV5-1 ASSLASGLGNEQF
TRBJ1-6 TRBV11-2 ASSLDSHNSPLH
TRBJ1-1 TRBV5-1 ASSFGQGNPEAF
TRBJ2-7 TRBV27 ASKPAGRIYEQY
TRBJ2-2 TRBV29-1 SVTDSTGQGITGELF
TRBJ2-2 TRBV7-9 ASSSAVLVAGELF
TRBJ2-7 TRBV19 ASSMGHRGSYEQY
TRBJ2-7 TRBV4-1 ASSQDPGQGVSYEQY
TRBJ2-7 TRBV6-1 ASGASSGFEQY
TRBJ1-2 TRBV9 ASSGRPGQGEGYT